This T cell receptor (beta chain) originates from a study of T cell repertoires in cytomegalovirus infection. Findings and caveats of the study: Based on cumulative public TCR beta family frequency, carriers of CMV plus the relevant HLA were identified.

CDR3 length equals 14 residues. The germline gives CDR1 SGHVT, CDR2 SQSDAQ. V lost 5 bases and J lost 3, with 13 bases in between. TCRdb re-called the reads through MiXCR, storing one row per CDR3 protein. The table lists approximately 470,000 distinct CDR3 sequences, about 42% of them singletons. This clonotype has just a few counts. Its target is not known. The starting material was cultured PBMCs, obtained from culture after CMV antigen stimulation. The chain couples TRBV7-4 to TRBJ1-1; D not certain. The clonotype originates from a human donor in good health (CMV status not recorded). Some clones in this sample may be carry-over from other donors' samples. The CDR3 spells CASSPVARDTEAFF. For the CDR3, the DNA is TGTGCCAGCAGCCCAGTCGCAAGGGACACTGAAGCTTTCTTT. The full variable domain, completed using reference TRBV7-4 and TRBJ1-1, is GAGVSQSPRYKVAKRGRDVALRCDSISGHVTLYWYRQTLGQGSEVLTYSQSDAQRDKSGRPSGRFSAERPERSVSTLKIQRTEQGDSAVYLCASSPVARDTEAFFGQGTRLTVV.